This passage covers 12 T cell receptor beta chains from one sample sequenced in a study of human T cells and chemical hapten exposure. Time point here: pre-sensitization, week 0. Treatment noted: therapeutic diphenylcyclopropenone sensitization with weekly scalp DPC. Using its own MiXCR run on the RACE reads, TCRdb lists one record per CDR3 protein. This sample has approximately 260,000 distinct CDR3 sequences, with approximately 8% found just once. The starting material was whole blood, obtained in connection with sensitization to the hapten diphenylcyclopropenone (DPC). Every receptor here comes from a man aged 18 to 35 with alopecia areata. Some clones in this sample may be carry-over from other donors' samples.

This clonotype was seen a few times. The CDR3 ends on some other residue instead of the conserved phenylalanine or tryptophan, so this is likely a read error. The DNA is left out, because the CDR3 cannot be placed on it with certainty; the CDR3 is given as TCRdb lists it. V is TRBV10-3 and J is TRBJ2-7; the tabulated D call, TRBD1, remains unverified against the DNA. Per the germline V gene, CDR1 is ENHRY and CDR2 is SYGVKD. The CDR3 length is 13 residues, termini included. The CDR3 is CAISELGPGVPLL.

The rearrangement joins TRBV3-1 to TRBJ2-7; perhaps TRBD1 as D (6 bases). CDR3 size: 17 residues. CDR1 is LGHDT and CDR2 is YNNKEL in the germline V gene (reference sequence). As DNA, the CDR3 is TGTGCCGGCAGCCATCCCTCTTTGGGGGCGCGTCCCTACGAGCAGTACGTC. Residues: CAGSHPSLGARPYEQYV.

This clonotype has only a few counts. The chain links TRBV12-3 or TRBV12-4 to TRBJ1-1; D uncertain. This CDR3 is 15 amino acids long. Trimming took off 2 bases at V and 0 bases at J, with 10 bases between the two ends. Here the CDR3 DNA reads TGTGCCAGCAGTTTATTGAAAGGAGTGAACACTGAAGCTTTCTTT. Protein sequence: CASSLLKGVNTEAFF.

J is TRBJ1-1 and V is TRBV29-1; D is ambiguous. The CDR3 runs to 11 residues. Germline V gives CDR1 SQVTM, CDR2 ANQGSEA. V was cut by 4 bases and J by 4 bases, with 7 bases left in between. CDR3 nucleotide sequence: TGCAGCGTTGTACCAGGCACTGAAGCTTTCTTT. It specifies CSVVPGTEAFF.

The chain links TRBV14 to TRBJ2-6, with 7 bases matching TRBD1. The CDR3 has 17 residues. In germline, CDR1 is SGHDN, CDR2 FVKESK. V dropped 6 bases and J dropped 0; count of bases not matched to a gene: 8. CDR3 in amino acids: CASRNRTGLSGANVLTF. The CDR3 region has the DNA TGTGCCAGCAGGAATAGGACAGGTCTCTCTGGGGCCAACGTCCTGACTTTC.

This clonotype was counted ten times or more. One junction end disagrees with the germline gene, perhaps due to a read error. The chain employs TRBV7-9 and TRBJ1-2, with D tentatively TRBD1 (5 bases). The CDR3 sequence is 12 residues long. The germline V gene encodes CDR1 SEHNR and CDR2 FQNEAQ (reference sequence). Here the CDR3 reads CASSSNRFPRNF. As DNA, the CDR3 is TGTGCCAGCAGCTCGAACAGGTTTCCCCGCAACTTC.

This clonotype was detected many times. The gene calls are TRBV7-6 and TRBJ1-2; D call uncertain. The germline V gene has CDR1 SGHVS and CDR2 FNYEAQ. CDR3 length: 17 residues. V lost 1 base and J lost 7, with 22 bases in between. CDR3 nucleotide sequence: TGTGCCAGCAGCTTAGTCCTTGAACCGCTTTCAGTCTTTGGCTACACCTTC. Translation gives CASSLVLEPLSVFGYTF.

This clonotype was detected a few times. The chain couples TRBV14 to TRBJ2-3; TRBD2 might be the D (5 bases). CDR1 is SGHDN and CDR2 is FVKESK in the germline V gene. The V end was cut by 5 bases, the J end by 8 bases, with 14 bases between. The CDR3 has 13 amino acids. The CDR3 spells CASSGLLGVTQYF. Here the CDR3 DNA reads TGTGCCAGCAGCGGACTTCTAGGAGTTACGCAGTATTTT.

This clonotype was observed a handful of times. The V gene is TRBV7-9, the J gene TRBJ2-1; a possible D gene is TRBD1 (5 bases). Germline-derived CDR1 and CDR2 are SEHNR and FQNEAQ (reference sequence). The V end lost 5 bases, the J end lost 9 bases, and 17 bases lay between the germline ends. This CDR3 is 14 amino acids long. CDR3: CASSPGYNSGEQFF. In nucleotides, the CDR3 is TGTGCCAGCAGCCCAGGGTACAATTCGGGTGAGCAGTTCTTC.

J is TRBJ1-2 and V is TRBV6-6, with D perhaps TRBD1 (5 bases). This CDR3 is built from 14 residues. V lost 0 bases and J 5 bases, leaving 10 bases between the germline ends. The germline gives CDR1 MNHNY, CDR2 SVGAGI (reference sequence). In DNA, the CDR3 is TGTGCCAGCAGTTACTCGCCAGGGACTTATGGCTACACCTTC. Encoded protein: CASSYSPGTYGYTF.

In this sample, this clonotype turned up many times. The chain employs TRBV29-1 and TRBJ2-1; 7 nucleotides line up with TRBD1. The CDR3 is made up of 13 amino acids. Per the germline V gene, CDR1 is SQVTM and CDR2 is ANQGSEA. With V trimmed by 7 bases and J by 7 bases, 10 bases remained unmatched. For the CDR3, the DNA is TGCAGCGAGAGAGGGGGCCCGAAGAATGAGCAGTTCTTC. It translates to CSERGGPKNEQFF.

The chain uses TRBV4-3 and TRBJ1-4; weak D call: TRBD1 (5 bases). Germline loops: CDR1 LGHNA, CDR2 YSLEER. The CDR3 runs to 12 residues. V dropped 0 bases and J dropped 12 bases, with 8 bases sitting between them. The CDR3 nucleotides read TGCGCCAGCAGCCAAGACAGGGCCCAACTGTTTTTT. Its protein product is CASSQDRAQLFF.